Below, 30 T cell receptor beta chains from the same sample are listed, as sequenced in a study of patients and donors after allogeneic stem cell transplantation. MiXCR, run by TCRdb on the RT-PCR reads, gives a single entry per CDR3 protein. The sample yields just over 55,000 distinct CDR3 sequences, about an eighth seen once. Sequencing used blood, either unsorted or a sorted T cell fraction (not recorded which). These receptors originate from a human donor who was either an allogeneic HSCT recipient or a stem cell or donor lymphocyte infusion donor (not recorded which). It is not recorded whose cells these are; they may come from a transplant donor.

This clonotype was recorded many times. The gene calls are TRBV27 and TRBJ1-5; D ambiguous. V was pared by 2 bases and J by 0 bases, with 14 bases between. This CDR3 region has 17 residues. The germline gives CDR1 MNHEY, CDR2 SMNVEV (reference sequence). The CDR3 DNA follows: TGTGCCAGCAGTTTAGCTAGACCTACCTCTAGCAATCAGCCCCAGCATTTT. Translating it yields CASSLARPTSSNQPQHF.

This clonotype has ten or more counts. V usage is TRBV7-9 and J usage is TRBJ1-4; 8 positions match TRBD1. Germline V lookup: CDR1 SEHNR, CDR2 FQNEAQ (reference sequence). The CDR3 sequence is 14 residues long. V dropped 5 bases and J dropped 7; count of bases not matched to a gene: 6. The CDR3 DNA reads TGTGCCAGCAGCCTCGGGACAGGTGGTGAAAAACTGTTTTTT. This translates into CASSLGTGGEKLFF.

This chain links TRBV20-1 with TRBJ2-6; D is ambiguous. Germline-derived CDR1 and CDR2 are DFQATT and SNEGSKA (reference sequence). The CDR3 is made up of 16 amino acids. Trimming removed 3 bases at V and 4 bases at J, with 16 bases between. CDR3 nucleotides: TGCAGTGCTAGTTTAGGTGGGGTATCCGGGGCCAACGTCCTGACTTTC. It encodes CSASLGGVSGANVLTF.

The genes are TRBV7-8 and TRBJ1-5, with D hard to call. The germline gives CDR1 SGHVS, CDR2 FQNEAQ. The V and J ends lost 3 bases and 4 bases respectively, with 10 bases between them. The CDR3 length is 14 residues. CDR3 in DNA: TGTGCCAGCAGCTTCCGACGGCGGAATCAGCCCCAGCATTTT. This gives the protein CASSFRRRNQPQHF.

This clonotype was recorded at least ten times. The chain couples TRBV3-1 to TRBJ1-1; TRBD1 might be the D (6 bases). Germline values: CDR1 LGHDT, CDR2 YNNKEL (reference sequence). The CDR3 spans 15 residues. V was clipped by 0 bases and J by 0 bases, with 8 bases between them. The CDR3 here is CASSQETGLNTEAFF. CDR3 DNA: TGTGCCAGCAGCCAAGAGACAGGTTTGAACACTGAAGCTTTCTTT.

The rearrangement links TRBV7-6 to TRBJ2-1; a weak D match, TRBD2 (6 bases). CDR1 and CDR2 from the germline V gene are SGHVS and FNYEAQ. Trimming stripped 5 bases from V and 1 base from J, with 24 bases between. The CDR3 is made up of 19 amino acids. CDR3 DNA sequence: TGTGCCAGCAGCCCTGGGGACTCCGCCAGCCTTCTTTCCTACAATGAGCAGTTCTTC. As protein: CASSPGDSASLLSYNEQFF.

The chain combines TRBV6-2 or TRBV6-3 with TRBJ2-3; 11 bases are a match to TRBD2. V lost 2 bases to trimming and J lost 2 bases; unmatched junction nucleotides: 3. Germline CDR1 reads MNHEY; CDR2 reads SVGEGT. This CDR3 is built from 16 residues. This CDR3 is CASSYGTSGPTDTQYF. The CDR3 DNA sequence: TGTGCCAGCAGTTACGGGACTAGCGGCCCCACAGATACGCAGTATTTT.

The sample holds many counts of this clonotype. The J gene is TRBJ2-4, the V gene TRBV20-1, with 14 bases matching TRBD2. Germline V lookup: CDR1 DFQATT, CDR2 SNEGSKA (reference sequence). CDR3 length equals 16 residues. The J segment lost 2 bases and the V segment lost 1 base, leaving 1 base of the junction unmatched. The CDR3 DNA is TGCAGTGCTAGAGGACTAGCGGGAGGGCCCAAAAACATTCAGTACTTC. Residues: CSARGLAGGPKNIQYF.

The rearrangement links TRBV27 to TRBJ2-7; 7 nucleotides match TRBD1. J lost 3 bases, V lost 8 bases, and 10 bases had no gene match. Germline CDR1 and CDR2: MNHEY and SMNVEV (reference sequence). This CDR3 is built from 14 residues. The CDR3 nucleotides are TGTGCCAGCTGCTGTACAGGGGCGTACTACGAGCAGTACTTC. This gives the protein CASCCTGAYYEQYF.

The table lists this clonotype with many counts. DNA for the CDR3: TGCAGTGCTAGACCTCCAGGGGGGGCTGCCTACGAGCAGTACTTC. This encodes CSARPPGGAAYEQYF. The J gene is TRBJ2-7, the V gene TRBV20-1; possibly TRBD1 or TRBD2 for D (7 bases each). Germline V gene lookup returns CDR1 DFQATT and CDR2 SNEGSKA (reference sequence). This CDR3 is 15 amino acids long. Trimming stripped 2 bases from V and 2 bases from J, with 16 bases between.

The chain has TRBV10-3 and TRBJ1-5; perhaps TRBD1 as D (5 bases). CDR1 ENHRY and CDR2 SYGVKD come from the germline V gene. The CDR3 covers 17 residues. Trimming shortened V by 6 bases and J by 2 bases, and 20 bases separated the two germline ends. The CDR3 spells CAISPGAWGDGNQPQHF. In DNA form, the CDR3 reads TGTGCCATCAGCCCTGGGGCCTGGGGGGATGGCAATCAGCCCCAGCATTTT.

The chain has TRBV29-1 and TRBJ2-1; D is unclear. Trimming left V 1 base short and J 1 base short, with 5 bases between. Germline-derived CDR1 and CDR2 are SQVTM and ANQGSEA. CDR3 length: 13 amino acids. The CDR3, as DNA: TGCAGCGTTGAAGGTTTTTCCTACAATGAGCAGTTCTTC. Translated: CSVEGFSYNEQFF.

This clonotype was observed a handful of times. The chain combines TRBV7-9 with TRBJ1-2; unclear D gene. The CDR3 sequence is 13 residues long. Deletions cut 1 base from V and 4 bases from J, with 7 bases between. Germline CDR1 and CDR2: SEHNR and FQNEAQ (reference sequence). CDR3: CASSLDVAYGYTF. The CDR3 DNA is TGTGCCAGCAGCTTAGACGTCGCCTATGGCTACACCTTC.

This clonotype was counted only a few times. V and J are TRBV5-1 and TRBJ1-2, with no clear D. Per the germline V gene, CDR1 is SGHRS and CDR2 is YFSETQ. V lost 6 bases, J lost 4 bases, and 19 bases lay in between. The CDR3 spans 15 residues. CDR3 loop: CASTLGPSEPYGYTF. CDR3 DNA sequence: TGCGCCAGCACCCTCGGACCGAGCGAACCCTATGGCTACACCTTC.

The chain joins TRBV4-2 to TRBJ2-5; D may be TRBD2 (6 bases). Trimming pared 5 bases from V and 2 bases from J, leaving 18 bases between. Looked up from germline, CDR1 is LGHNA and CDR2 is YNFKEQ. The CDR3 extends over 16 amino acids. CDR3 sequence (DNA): TGTGCCAGCAGCGTTCGCGGGGCTAGCGAACAAGAGACCCAGTACTTC. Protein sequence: CASSVRGASEQETQYF.

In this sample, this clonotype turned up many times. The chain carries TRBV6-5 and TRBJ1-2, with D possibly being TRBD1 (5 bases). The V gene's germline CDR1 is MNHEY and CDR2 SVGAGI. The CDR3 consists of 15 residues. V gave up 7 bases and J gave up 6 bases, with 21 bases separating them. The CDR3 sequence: CASNPSTGRLDGYTF. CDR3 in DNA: TGTGCCAGCAACCCCTCTACGGGACGTCTAGATGGCTACACCTTC.

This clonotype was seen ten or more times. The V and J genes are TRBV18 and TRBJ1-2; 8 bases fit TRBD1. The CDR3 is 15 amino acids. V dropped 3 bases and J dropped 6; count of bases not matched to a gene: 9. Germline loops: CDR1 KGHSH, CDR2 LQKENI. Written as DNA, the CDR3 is TGTGCCAGCTCACCGCCTCTGGACAGGGCTGATGGCTACACCTTC. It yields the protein CASSPPLDRADGYTF.

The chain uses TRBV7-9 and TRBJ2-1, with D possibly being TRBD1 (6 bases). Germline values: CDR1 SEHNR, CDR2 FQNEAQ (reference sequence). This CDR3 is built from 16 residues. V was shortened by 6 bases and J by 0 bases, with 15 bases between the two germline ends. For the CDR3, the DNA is TGTGCCAGCAGACTTGGACAGTTAAGCTCCTACAATGAGCAGTTCTTC. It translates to CASRLGQLSSYNEQFF.

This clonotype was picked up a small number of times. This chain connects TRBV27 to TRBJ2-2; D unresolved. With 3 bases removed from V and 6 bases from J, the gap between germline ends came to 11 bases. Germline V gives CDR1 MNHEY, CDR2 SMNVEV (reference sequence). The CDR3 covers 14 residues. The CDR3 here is CASSFFRGSGELFF. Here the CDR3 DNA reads TGTGCCAGCAGTTTTTTCCGTGGGTCCGGGGAGCTGTTTTTT.

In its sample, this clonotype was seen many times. CDR3 amino acids: CASRGGGPNQPQHF. CDR3 DNA: TGTGCCAGCAGGGGGGGCGGACCCAATCAGCCCCAGCATTTT. The rearrangement joins TRBV11-2 to TRBJ1-5, with TRBD1 as a possible D gene (6 bases). CDR1 is SGHAT and CDR2 is FQNNGV in the germline V gene. The germline V and J ends were trimmed by 6 bases and 3 bases, with 12 bases remaining between them. This CDR3 comprises 14 residues.

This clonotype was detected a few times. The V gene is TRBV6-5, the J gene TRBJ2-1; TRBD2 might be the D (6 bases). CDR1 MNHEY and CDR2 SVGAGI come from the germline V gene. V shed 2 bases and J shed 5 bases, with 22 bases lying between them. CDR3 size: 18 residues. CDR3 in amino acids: CASSYGLLEGPVHNEQFF. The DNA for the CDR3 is TGTGCCAGCAGTTACGGTCTCTTGGAGGGACCCGTCCACAATGAGCAGTTCTTC.

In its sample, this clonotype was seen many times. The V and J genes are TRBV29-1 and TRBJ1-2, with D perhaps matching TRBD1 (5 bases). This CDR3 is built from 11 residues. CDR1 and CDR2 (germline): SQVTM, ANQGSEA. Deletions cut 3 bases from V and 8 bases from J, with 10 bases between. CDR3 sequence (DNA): TGCAGCGTTGAGTCAGGGCTCGGCTACACCTTC. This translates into CSVESGLGYTF.

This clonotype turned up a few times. CDR3 in amino acids: CASSQVTLSTAGAYNEQFF. CDR3 in DNA: TGTGCCAGCAGCCAAGTAACCCTTTCGACTGCGGGAGCCTACAATGAGCAGTTCTTC. This chain joins TRBV3-1 and TRBJ2-1, with 7 bases that match TRBD2. With 1 base clipped from V and 2 bases from J, the junction kept 14 bases outside the gene matches. This CDR3 comprises 19 residues. Germline V gives CDR1 LGHDT, CDR2 YNNKEL (reference sequence).

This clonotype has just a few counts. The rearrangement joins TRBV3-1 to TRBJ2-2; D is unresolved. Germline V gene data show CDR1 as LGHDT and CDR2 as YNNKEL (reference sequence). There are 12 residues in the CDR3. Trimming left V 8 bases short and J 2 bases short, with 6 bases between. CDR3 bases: TGTGCCAGCGCCCGAAACACCGGGGAGCTGTTTTTT. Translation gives CASARNTGELFF. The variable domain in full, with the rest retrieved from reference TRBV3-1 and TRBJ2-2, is DTAVSQTPKYLVTQMGNDKSIKCEQNLGHDTMYWYKQDSKKFLKIMFSYNNKELIINETVPNRFSPKSPDKAHLNLHINSLELGDSAVYFCASARNTGELFFGEGSRLTVL.

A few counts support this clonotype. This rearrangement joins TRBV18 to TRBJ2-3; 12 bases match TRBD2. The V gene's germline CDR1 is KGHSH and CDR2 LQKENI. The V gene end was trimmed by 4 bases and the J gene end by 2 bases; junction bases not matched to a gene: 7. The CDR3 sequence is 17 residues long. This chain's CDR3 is CASSRQTSGSPTDTQYF. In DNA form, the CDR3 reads TGTGCCAGCTCACGCCAGACTAGCGGGAGCCCCACAGATACGCAGTATTTT.

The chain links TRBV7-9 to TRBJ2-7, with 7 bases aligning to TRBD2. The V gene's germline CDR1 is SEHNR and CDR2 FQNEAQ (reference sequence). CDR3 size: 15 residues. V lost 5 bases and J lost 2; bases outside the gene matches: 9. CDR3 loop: CASSTGTKKTYEQYF. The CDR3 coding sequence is TGTGCCAGCAGCACCGGGACTAAAAAGACCTACGAGCAGTACTTC.

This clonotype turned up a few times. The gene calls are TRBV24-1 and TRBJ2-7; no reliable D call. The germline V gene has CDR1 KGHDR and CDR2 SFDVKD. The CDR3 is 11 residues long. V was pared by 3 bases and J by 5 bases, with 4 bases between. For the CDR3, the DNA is TGTGCCACCAGTGATCGAGACGAGCAGTACTTC. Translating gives CATSDRDEQYF.

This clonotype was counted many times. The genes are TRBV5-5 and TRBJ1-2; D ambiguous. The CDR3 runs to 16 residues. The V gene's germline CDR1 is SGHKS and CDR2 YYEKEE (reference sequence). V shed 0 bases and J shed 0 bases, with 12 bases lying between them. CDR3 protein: CASSLAQAESNYGYTF. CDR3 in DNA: TGTGCCAGCAGCTTGGCCCAGGCGGAGTCTAACTATGGCTACACCTTC.

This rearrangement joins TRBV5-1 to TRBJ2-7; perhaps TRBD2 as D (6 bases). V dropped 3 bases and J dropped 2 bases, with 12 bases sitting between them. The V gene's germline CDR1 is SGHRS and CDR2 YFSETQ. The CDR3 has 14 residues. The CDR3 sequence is CASSSGTGAYEQYF. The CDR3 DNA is TGCGCCAGCAGCTCGGGGACGGGGGCCTACGAGCAGTACTTC.

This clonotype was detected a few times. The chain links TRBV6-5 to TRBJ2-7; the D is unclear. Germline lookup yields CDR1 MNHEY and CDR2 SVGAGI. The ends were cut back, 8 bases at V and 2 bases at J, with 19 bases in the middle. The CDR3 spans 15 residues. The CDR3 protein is CASGSPGAQPYEQYF. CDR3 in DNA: TGTGCCAGCGGTTCTCCAGGAGCACAACCCTACGAGCAGTACTTC.